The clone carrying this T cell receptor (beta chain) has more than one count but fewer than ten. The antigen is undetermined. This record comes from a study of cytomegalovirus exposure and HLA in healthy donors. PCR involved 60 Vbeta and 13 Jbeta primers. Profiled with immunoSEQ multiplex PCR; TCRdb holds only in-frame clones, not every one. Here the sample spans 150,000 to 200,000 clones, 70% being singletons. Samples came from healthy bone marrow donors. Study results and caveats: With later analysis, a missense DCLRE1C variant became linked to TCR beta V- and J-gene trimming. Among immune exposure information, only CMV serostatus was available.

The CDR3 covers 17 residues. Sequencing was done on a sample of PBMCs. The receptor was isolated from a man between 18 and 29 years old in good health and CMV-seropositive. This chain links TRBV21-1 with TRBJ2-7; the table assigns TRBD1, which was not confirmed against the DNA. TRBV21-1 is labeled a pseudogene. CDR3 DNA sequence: TGTGCCAGCAGCAAAGGGGCATGCCGAACAGGGCCGAACGAGCAGTACGTC. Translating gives CASSKGACRTGPNEQYV.